Listed below are T cell receptor beta chains from one sample, sequenced in a study of blood T cell repertoires in COVID-19. Clones were read by immunoSEQ multiplex PCR, and TCRdb kept only the in-frame ones, dropping some. The sample lists 150,000 to 200,000 clones; roughly 79% were seen once. Sequenced: peripheral blood. These receptors originate from a woman older than 75 with acute or convalescent COVID-19. CDR3s leave out the opening cysteine and the closing phenylalanine or tryptophan.

v_call: TRBV11-2
cdr3_length: 15
j_call: TRBJ2-1
cdr3_aa: ASSLAPGIRVKGEQF

v_call: TRBV4-1
cdr3_length: 11
j_call: TRBJ1-2
cdr3_aa: ASSQGTGEGYT

v_call: TRBV12-5
cdr3_length: 15
j_call: TRBJ2-5
cdr3_aa: ASGSGASGVNQETQY

v_call: TRBV30
cdr3_length: 12
j_call: TRBJ1-3
cdr3_aa: AWRDRYRRNTIY

v_call: TRBV2
cdr3_length: 11
j_call: TRBJ1-2
cdr3_aa: ASSLDREYGYT

v_call: TRBV13
cdr3_length: 13
j_call: TRBJ2-2
cdr3_aa: ASSLGQGNTGELF

v_call: TRBV28
cdr3_length: 11
j_call: TRBJ1-5
cdr3_aa: ASSSGGGQRWH

v_call: TRBV30
cdr3_length: 12
j_call: TRBJ2-7
cdr3_aa: AWGRTSGIAEQY

v_call: TRBV3-1/TRBV3-2
cdr3_length: 14
j_call: TRBJ2-3
cdr3_aa: ASSQRQGASTDTQY

v_call: TRBV7-9
cdr3_length: 14
j_call: TRBJ2-1
cdr3_aa: ASSWRWDWTYNEQF

v_call: TRBV3-1/TRBV3-2
cdr3_length: 11
j_call: TRBJ1-1
cdr3_aa: ASSQRGRTEAF

v_call: TRBV19
cdr3_length: 13
j_call: TRBJ1-5
cdr3_aa: ASSIVGRVNQPQH

v_call: TRBV2
cdr3_length: 9
j_call: TRBJ1-4
cdr3_aa: ASSISGKLF

v_call: TRBV6-1
cdr3_length: 12
j_call: TRBJ1-2
cdr3_aa: ASSDAGRAYGYT

v_call: TRBV30
cdr3_length: 13
j_call: TRBJ1-2
cdr3_aa: AWSGLGRSNYGYT

v_call: TRBV5-1
cdr3_length: 14
j_call: TRBJ1-2
cdr3_aa: ASSREGRGPNYGYT

v_call: TRBV19
cdr3_length: 13
j_call: TRBJ1-3
cdr3_aa: ASSIKAASGNTIY

v_call: TRBV10-3
cdr3_length: 13
j_call: TRBJ2-7
cdr3_aa: AISETGGSSYEQY

v_call: TRBV5-6
cdr3_length: 12
j_call: TRBJ1-2
cdr3_aa: ASSGKTGSYGYT

v_call: TRBV10-3
cdr3_length: 16
j_call: TRBJ2-1
cdr3_aa: AISGTSGRAGSYNEQF

v_call: TRBV6-5
cdr3_length: 13
j_call: TRBJ2-7
cdr3_aa: ASSYSGRGSYEQY

v_call: TRBV14
cdr3_length: 12
j_call: TRBJ2-2
cdr3_aa: ASKGGPNTGELF

v_call: TRBV2
cdr3_length: 13
j_call: TRBJ1-3
cdr3_aa: ASKRQGAPGNTIY

v_call: TRBV10-2
cdr3_length: 11
j_call: TRBJ2-7
cdr3_aa: ASSESDRYEQY

v_call: TRBV7-9
cdr3_length: 14
j_call: TRBJ2-6
cdr3_aa: ASSPMREWGANVLT

v_call: TRBV2
cdr3_length: 12
j_call: TRBJ2-7
cdr3_aa: ASSRDRFTYEQY

v_call: TRBV19
cdr3_length: 12
j_call: TRBJ1-2
cdr3_aa: ASSGRPTEAGYT

v_call: TRBV6-1
cdr3_length: 13
j_call: TRBJ1-1
cdr3_aa: ASSEVPRKGTEAF